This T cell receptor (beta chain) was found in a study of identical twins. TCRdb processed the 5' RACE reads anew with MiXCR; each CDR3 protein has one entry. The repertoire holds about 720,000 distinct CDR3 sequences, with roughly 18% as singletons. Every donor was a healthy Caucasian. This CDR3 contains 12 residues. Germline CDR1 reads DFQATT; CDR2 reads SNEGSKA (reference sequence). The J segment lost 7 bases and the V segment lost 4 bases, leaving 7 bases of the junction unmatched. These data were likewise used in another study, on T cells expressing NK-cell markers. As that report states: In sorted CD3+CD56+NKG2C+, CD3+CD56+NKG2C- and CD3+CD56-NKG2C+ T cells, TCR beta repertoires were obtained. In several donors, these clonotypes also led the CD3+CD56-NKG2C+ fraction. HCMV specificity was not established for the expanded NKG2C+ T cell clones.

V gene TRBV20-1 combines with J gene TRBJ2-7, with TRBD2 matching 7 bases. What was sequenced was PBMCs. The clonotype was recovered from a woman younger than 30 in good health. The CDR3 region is CSATGRATEQYF. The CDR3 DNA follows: TGCAGTGCTACAGGGAGGGCGACGGAGCAGTACTTC.